A selection of T cell receptor beta chains follows, all from one sample in a study of blood T cells in healthy people across ages. Each CDR3 protein is one row after TCRdb ran MiXCR on the 5' RACE reads. The data contain about 970,000 distinct CDR3 sequences, roughly 50% of them singletons. Sequenced material: blood. The receptors were gathered from an older woman in good health. Each CDR3 is given with its conserved first and last residue. The D gene is left open where the match is weak. The size of a clone is reported for some rows only, either as once, few or many, or as a class for expanded clones.

J gene	D gene	clone size	V gene	CDR3 DNA	CDR3 protein
TRBJ2-1	NA	few	TRBV4-3	TGCGCCAGCAGCCCGTATAGAGTCGGCAATGAGCAGTTCTTC	CASSPYRVGNEQFF
TRBJ1-2	NA	few	TRBV4-1	TGCGCCACTTTGCCAAACGACCCCGGCGGAGGGGTTAGTCGGGGCTACACCTTC	CATLPNDPGGGVSRGYTF
TRBJ2-1	TRBD1	few	TRBV5-1	TGCGCCAGCAGCCGATCAGGACAGGGGGCTTACAATGAGCAGTTCTTC	CASSRSGQGAYNEQFF
TRBJ2-1	TRBD2	NA	TRBV27	TGTGCCAGCATCTCAACGACTAGCGGTCCCTACAATGAGCAGTTCTTC	CASISTTSGPYNEQFF
TRBJ2-1	NA	NA	TRBV20-1	TGCAGTCCGGCCGGACTTTCTAACAATGAGCAGTTCTTC	CSPAGLSNNEQFF
TRBJ1-6	TRBD1	few	TRBV27	TGTGCCAGCAGTTTATTGGCGGGACAGGGACCTTCACCCCTCCACTTT	CASSLLAGQGPSPLHF
TRBJ2-2	NA	few	TRBV10-3	TGTGCCATCAGTGAGTCCATTTTCGGCGGGGAGCTGTTTTTT	CAISESIFGGELFF
TRBJ1-1	TRBD1	NA	TRBV29-1	TGCAGCGTTACGACAGGGGGCGGGAACACTGAAGCTTTCTTT	CSVTTGGGNTEAFF
TRBJ1-2	NA	NA	TRBV20-1	TGCGGTGCTAGAGATCCCCAGAAGACAGGATACTATGGCTACACCTTC	CGARDPQKTGYYGYTF
TRBJ2-6	NA	once	TRBV3-1	TGTGCCAGCAGCCACCGAGGGAGTTCTGGGGCCAACGTCCTGACTTTC	CASSHRGSSGANVLTF
TRBJ2-1	NA	NA	TRBV5-6	TGTGCCAGCAGCTTTGGGGCCGGGAGAGCAGATGGTGAGCAGTTCTTC	CASSFGAGRADGEQFF
TRBJ2-1	NA	once	TRBV14	TGTGCCAGCAGCCAAGGGGCCCAAAAGCAGTTCTTC	CASSQGAQKQFF
TRBJ2-3	NA	NA	TRBV5-1	TGCGCCAGCAGCAAGGACCCACGTCCCGTCACTACAGATACGCAGTATTTT	CASSKDPRPVTTDTQYF
TRBJ1-6	NA	NA	TRBV5-6	TGTGCCAGCAGCTTCTACGGTTGGCAGGAGGATTCACCCCTCCACTTT	CASSFYGWQEDSPLHF
TRBJ1-2	NA	NA	TRBV12-3/TRBV12-4	TGTGCCAGCAGTTTTGAGTTTCCCTACGGCTACACCTTC	CASSFEFPYGYTF
TRBJ2-7	TRBD2	NA	TRBV7-2	TGTGCCAGCAGCTTAGGAACACTAGCGGGAGGCCTCGAGCAGTACTTC	CASSLGTLAGGLEQYF
TRBJ1-5	NA	few	TRBV19	TGTGCCAGTAATCGGGCTTATGGTCAGCCCCAGCATTTT	CASNRAYGQPQHF
TRBJ1-2	NA	NA	TRBV5-1	TGCGCCAGCAGCCCGGGACGTGGCTACACCTTC	CASSPGRGYTF
TRBJ1-4	NA	few	TRBV6-6	TGTGCCAGCACCGACGGCGCGTTACGGGAAAAACTGTTTTTT	CASTDGALREKLFF
TRBJ1-6	NA	NA	TRBV7-2	TGTGCCAGCAGCTTAGGGGCGGGGACTCGGACACCCCTCCACTTT	CASSLGAGTRTPLHF
TRBJ2-3	NA	many	TRBV7-2	TGTGCCAGCAGCTTAGATTGGGATACGCAGTATTTT	CASSLDWDTQYF
TRBJ2-5	NA	NA	TRBV25-1	TGTGCCAGCAGTGAATATAGGCGGGGAGGGACAGGGACCCAGTACTTC	CASSEYRRGGTGTQYF
TRBJ2-4	TRBD2	few	TRBV12-3/TRBV12-4	TGTGCCAGCAGTATGCTAGCGGGAGTGAACATTCAGTACTTC	CASSMLAGVNIQYF
TRBJ2-6	NA	NA	TRBV6-5	TGTGCCAGCACCTTTGATAATTCTGGGGCCAACGTCCTGACTTTC	CASTFDNSGANVLTF
TRBJ2-1	TRBD2	few	TRBV20-1	TGCAGTGCTAGCTCGTACCCTAGCGGGAGGTTATACAATGAGCAGTTCTTC	CSASSYPSGRLYNEQFF
TRBJ2-1	TRBD1	NA	TRBV7-9	TGTGCCAGCAGCTTATTGGCGGGACAGGGTACCAATGAGCAGTTCTTC	CASSLLAGQGTNEQFF
TRBJ2-1	TRBD1	few	TRBV20-1	TGCAGTGCTAGCAAGTCCGGACAGGGAGTATTTGGGCAGTTCTTC	CSASKSGQGVFGQFF
TRBJ2-2	NA	NA	TRBV12-3/TRBV12-4	TGTGCCAGCAGTAACACAGGGTCGAACACCGGGGAGCTGTTTTTT	CASSNTGSNTGELFF
TRBJ2-3	TRBD2	NA	TRBV4-2	TGTGCCAGCAGCCCAACTAGCGGGAGTTCGGATACGCAGTATTTT	CASSPTSGSSDTQYF
TRBJ2-7	TRBD1	NA	TRBV28	TGTGCCAGTACGGCCCGGGACAGGGGGATTTACGAGCAGTACTTC	CASTARDRGIYEQYF
TRBJ2-7	NA	few	TRBV3-1	TGTGCCAGCAGCCAGGCTAGCGTACCCTACGAGCAGTACTTC	CASSQASVPYEQYF
TRBJ1-4	NA	NA	TRBV12-3/TRBV12-4	TGTGCCAGCAGTCCGACTCGGGGGAGCGGTGAAAAACTGTTTTTT	CASSPTRGSGEKLFF
TRBJ2-3	TRBD2	few	TRBV4-2	TGTGCCAGCAGCCATCCAGCGGGACTAGCGTACTATTTAGATACGCAGTATTTT	CASSHPAGLAYYLDTQYF
TRBJ2-3	NA	NA	TRBV4-1	TGCGCCAGCAGCCACCTCACAGATACGCAGTATTTT	CASSHLTDTQYF
TRBJ2-1	NA	few	TRBV7-9	TGTGCCAGCAGGAGGGGCAATGAGCAGTTCTTC	CASRRGNEQFF
TRBJ2-4	NA	NA	TRBV27	TGTGCCAGCAGTGTTTGGCCTTCAGGCATTCAGTACTTC	CASSVWPSGIQYF
TRBJ1-5	TRBD1	NA	TRBV20-1	TGCAGTGCTAGAGGCAGGGGGGTTAGTCAGCCCCAGCATTTT	CSARGRGVSQPQHF
TRBJ2-7	TRBD2	NA	TRBV27	TGTGCCGGCAGTTCCCGTGGTAGCGGGAGGGCCTACGAGCAGTACTTC	CAGSSRGSGRAYEQYF
TRBJ2-7	NA	NA	TRBV28	TGTGCCAGCAGTTTGGGGCGGACCCCCTACGAGCAGTACTTC	CASSLGRTPYEQYF
TRBJ1-2	TRBD1	NA	TRBV28	TGTGCCAGCAGTGTCCCGCCCGGGACAGGGGGCAAGAGCTATGGCTACACCTTC	CASSVPPGTGGKSYGYTF
TRBJ2-7	TRBD2	NA	TRBV3-1	TGTGCCAGCAGCACCAAGCCGGGACTAGCGGACTACGAGCAGTACTTC	CASSTKPGLADYEQYF
TRBJ2-3	NA	NA	TRBV24-1	TGTGCCACCAGTGGTGGGGTAAGAGCAGGAGATACGCAGTATTTT	CATSGGVRAGDTQYF
TRBJ2-7	TRBD2	NA	TRBV28	TGTGCCATCCAAGCGGGAGTCCACGAGCAGTACTTC	CAIQAGVHEQYF
TRBJ2-7	NA	NA	TRBV6-6	TGTGCCAGCAGTGAGACCGAGCGGAACTACGAGCAGTACTTC	CASSETERNYEQYF
TRBJ2-3	NA	few	TRBV4-2	TGTGCCAGCAGCCCCAGTGGGGGCGGCGGGAGAACAGATACGCAGTATTTT	CASSPSGGGGRTDTQYF
TRBJ2-7	TRBD2	NA	TRBV29-1	TGCAGCGTTGGAGGACTAGCGGGAGCCGGCGAGCAGTACTTC	CSVGGLAGAGEQYF